This passage covers 17 T cell receptor beta chains from one sample sequenced in a study of shared clonotypes between healthy human individuals. The assay was immunoSEQ multiplex PCR, and TCRdb's table has in-frame clones only and misses some. The sample yields about 2.4 million clones, under 95% seen once. The sequencing sample was made of naive CD4+ T cells from PBMCs. Documented subset: CD45RA+ positively selected. The source of these receptors is a man aged 18-30 years in good health. Some clones in this sample may be carry-over from other donors' samples.

The rearrangement links TRBV30 to TRBJ2-7; D not resolved. Germline V gives CDR1 GTSNPN, CDR2 SVGIG (reference sequence). The CDR3 contains 14 residues. V dropped 0 bases and J dropped 3 bases, with 12 bases sitting between them. CDR3 DNA: TGTGCCTGGAGTGTTTTATATGAACGCTACGAGCAGTACTTC. Amino acids: CAWSVLYERYEQYF. The whole variable domain, filled in from reference TRBV30 and TRBJ2-7, reads SQTIHQWPATLVQPVGSPLSLECTVEGTSNPNLYWYRQAAGRGLQLLFYSVGIGQISSEVPQNLSASRPQDRQFILSSKKLLLSDSGFYLCAWSVLYERYEQYFGPGTRLTVT.

The chain couples TRBV11-2 to TRBJ2-1; D gene uncertain. Germline assignment: CDR1 SGHAT and CDR2 FQNNGV. The CDR3 sequence is 14 residues long. Trimming took off 6 bases at V and 0 bases at J, with 9 bases between the two ends. CDR3 in DNA: TGTGCCAGCAGGGGATTGGGCTCCTACAATGAGCAGTTCTTC. Encoded protein: CASRGLGSYNEQFF.

The chain is built from TRBV11-1 and TRBJ1-2; D ambiguous. The CDR3 has 13 amino acids. V was cut by 6 bases and J by 4 bases, with 12 bases left in between. Germline V gene sequence: CDR1 SGHAT, CDR2 FQDESV (reference sequence). CDR3 nucleotide sequence: TGTGCCAGCAGTTTCGGAGGCTTCTATGGCTACACCTTC. This encodes CASSFGGFYGYTF.

This sequence joins TRBV9 and TRBJ1-3; D perhaps matches TRBD1 (6 bases). The V gene's germline CDR1 is SGDLS and CDR2 YYNGEE. The CDR3 contains 16 residues. Trimming shortened V by 2 bases and J by 1 base, and 13 bases separated the two germline ends. The CDR3 loop reads CASSVTQGHSGNTIYF. For the CDR3, the DNA is TGTGCCAGCAGCGTTACTCAGGGACATTCTGGAAACACCATATATTTT. Based on the CDR3 plus reference TRBV9 and TRBJ1-3, the full variable domain is DSGVTQTPKHLITATGQRVTLRCSPRSGDLSVYWYQQSLDQGLQFLIQYYNGEERAKGNILERFSAQQFPDLHSELNLSSLELGDSALYFCASSVTQGHSGNTIYFGEGSWLTVV.

This clone appeared a single time. The genes are TRBV18 and TRBJ2-7; the match to TRBD1 covers 9 bases. Germline CDR1 and CDR2: KGHSH and LQKENI. V gave up 5 bases and J gave up 5 bases; unmatched junction bases: 7. CDR3 length: 14 residues. The CDR3 loop reads CASSTQQGAHEQYF. The CDR3 region has the DNA TGTGCCAGCTCAACTCAACAGGGGGCCCACGAGCAGTACTTC.

This chain links TRBV7-8 with TRBJ2-7, with D possibly being TRBD1 (5 bases). Germline values: CDR1 SGHVS, CDR2 FQNEAQ. The CDR3 contains 15 residues. Trimming shortened V by 5 bases and J by 4 bases, and 18 bases separated the two germline ends. In nucleotides, the CDR3 is TGTGCCAGCAGCCCCAGGGTTGTGGCCGTTTACGAGCAGTACTTC. This encodes CASSPRVVAVYEQYF.

The gene calls are TRBV27 and TRBJ2-7; 7 nucleotides match TRBD2. The J segment lost 4 bases and the V segment lost 2 bases, leaving 5 bases of the junction unmatched. This CDR3 is 14 amino acids long. Germline loops: CDR1 MNHEY, CDR2 SMNVEV (reference sequence). The CDR3 bases are TGTGCCAGCAGTTTACTAGCGGTCCAATACGAGCAGTACTTC. Translating gives CASSLLAVQYEQYF.

The chain has TRBV11-2 and TRBJ2-7; D uncertain. CDR3 length: 14 residues. V was pared by 3 bases and J by 0 bases, with 9 bases between. Germline V gives CDR1 SGHAT, CDR2 FQNNGV. The CDR3 DNA is TGTGCCAGCAGCTTGGGGTCTGTCTCCTACGAGCAGTACTTC. Encoded protein: CASSLGSVSYEQYF.

The chain joins TRBV28 to TRBJ2-5; tentative D call: TRBD2 (8 bases). The CDR3 has 21 amino acids. In germline, CDR1 is MDHEN, CDR2 SYDVKM. Trimming stripped 0 bases from V and 1 base from J, with 27 bases between. The CDR3 reads CASSLWEGGPILAEPQETQYF. The CDR3 region has the DNA TGTGCCAGCAGTTTATGGGAAGGGGGCCCTATACTAGCGGAGCCCCAAGAGACCCAGTACTTC.

The chain couples TRBV28 to TRBJ2-5; TRBD1 matches 7 bases. Trimming took 4 bases from V and 2 from J; bases not matched to a gene: 4. CDR1 is MDHEN, CDR2 SYDVKM, per germline. The CDR3 extends over 14 amino acids. The DNA of the CDR3 is TGTGCCAGCAGTTCCTTGACAGGGCAAGAGACCCAGTACTTC. Translated: CASSSLTGQETQYF.

The J gene is TRBJ2-7, the V gene TRBV5-4; D gene ambiguous. CDR1 and CDR2 from the germline V gene are SGHNT and YYREEE (reference sequence). The V end was cut by 4 bases, the J end by 2 bases, with 16 bases between. This CDR3 has 15 amino acids. The CDR3 DNA is TGTGCCAGCAGCGGCACCGCCTCTCCTACCTACGAGCAGTACTTC. This codes for CASSGTASPTYEQYF. The complete variable domain, with remaining parts taken from reference TRBV5-4 and TRBJ2-7, reads ETGVTQSPTHLIKTRGQQVTLRCSSQSGHNTVSWYQQALGQGPQFIFQYYREEENGRGNFPPRFSGLQFPNYSSELNVNALELDDSALYLCASSGTASPTYEQYFGPGTRLTVT.

This chain uses TRBV7-6 with TRBJ2-7; 10 positions match TRBD1. This CDR3 spans 16 amino acids. The germline CDR1 and CDR2 sequences are SGHVS and FNYEAQ. Trimming cost V 1 base and J 2 bases; bases outside gene matches: 5. This chain's CDR3 is CASSLGGQGTTYEQYF. CDR3 nucleotides: TGTGCCAGCAGCTTAGGGGGACAGGGGACCACCTACGAGCAGTACTTC.

V usage is TRBV29-1 and J usage is TRBJ1-1; D unresolved. V was pared by 4 bases and J by 2 bases, with 11 bases between. There are 13 residues in the CDR3. The germline V gene encodes CDR1 SQVTM and CDR2 ANQGSEA. The CDR3, as DNA: TGCAGCGTTGGGCGCAGGATTAACACTGAAGCTTTCTTT. Amino acids: CSVGRRINTEAFF.

V gene TRBV5-1 combines with J gene TRBJ1-5, with 8 nucleotides matching TRBD1. The CDR3 loop spans 14 amino acids. Germline V gene lookup returns CDR1 SGHRS and CDR2 YFSETQ. V was clipped by 1 base and J by 5 bases; unmatched bases: 2. CDR3 bases: TGCGCCAGCAGCTTGACAGGGGGATATCAGCCCCAGCATTTT. It translates to CASSLTGGYQPQHF.

This clone was picked up one time. The chain uses TRBV10-3 and TRBJ2-3; 12 bases are shared with TRBD2. The CDR3 totals 19 residues. The germline CDR1 and CDR2 sequences are ENHRY and SYGVKD. Losses at the gene ends were 3 bases for V and 4 bases for J; bases not matched to a gene: 14. The CDR3 nucleotides are TGTGCCATCAGTGACACAATCCAAAGACTAGCGGGAGAGGCAGATACGCAGTATTTT. It is translated as CAISDTIQRLAGEADTQYF.

This chain uses TRBV5-1 with TRBJ1-2; 10 bases map to TRBD1. The germline V gene encodes CDR1 SGHRS and CDR2 YFSETQ. The CDR3 extends over 15 amino acids. V trimming: 4 bases; J trimming: 6 bases; junction bases outside the gene matches: 9. CDR3 amino acids: CASSPGDRGGNGYTF. CDR3 coding DNA: TGCGCCAGCAGCCCGGGGGACAGGGGCGGAAATGGCTACACCTTC.

The V call is TRBV5-4, the J call TRBJ2-2; the match to TRBD2 covers 7 bases. The CDR3 spans 14 residues. V dropped 6 bases and J dropped 1; count of bases not matched to a gene: 3. Germline lookup yields CDR1 SGHNT and CDR2 YYREEE (reference sequence). The CDR3 is CASNKRGNTGELFF. The DNA of the CDR3 is TGTGCCAGCAATAAGCGGGGGAACACCGGGGAGCTGTTTTTT.